This T cell receptor (beta chain) was sequenced for a study of response to subunit inactivated influenza vaccine. General observations from the study: Authors proposed each seasonal influenza vaccination draws in few new T cells.

There are a few counts of this clonotype. Its antigen is still unknown. TCRdb processed the RT-PCR reads anew with MiXCR; each CDR3 protein has one entry. Among some 600,000 distinct CDR3 sequences, about 15% were seen once, and the ten largest hold 7.5% to 8%. Unmatched junction bases numbered 5, after V lost 5 bases and J lost 0 bases. The germline CDR1 and CDR2 sequences are SGHTA and FQGNSA. The CDR3 is made up of 15 amino acids. The genes are TRBV7-2 and TRBJ2-7, with 9 bases aligning to TRBD2. The material was PBMCs from blood, obtained 14 to 15 days before vaccination. The clonotype was recovered from a man in his fifties or sixties who received an inactivated influenza vaccine. The CDR3 spells CASSTASGVSYEQYF. CDR3 coding DNA: TGTGCCAGCAGCACTGCTAGCGGGGTCTCCTACGAGCAGTACTTC. The entire variable domain, with the rest obtained from reference TRBV7-2 and TRBJ2-7, is as follows: GAGVSQSPSNKVTEKGKDVELRCDPISGHTALYWYRQSLGQGLEFLIYFQGNSAPDKSGLPSDRFSAERTGGSVSTLTIQRTQQEDSAVYLCASSTASGVSYEQYFGPGTRLTVT.